What follows describes a single T cell receptor beta chain. From its re-call of the 5' RACE reads, TCRdb lists each CDR3 protein once, without DNA. The record lists nearly 450,000 distinct CDR3 sequences, of which the ten most abundant hold about 2.6%. These data come from a study of monozygotic twins with inflammatory bowel disease. Germline CDR1 and CDR2: SQVTM and ANQGSEA. The CDR3 covers 13 residues. Sequencing input: blood. The chain couples TRBV29-1 to TRBJ2-6. This clonotype was sampled from a human donor with ulcerative colitis or Crohn's disease, or a healthy co-twin of an affected twin (not recorded which). CDR3 sequence reads: CSTRDSGANVLTF. Full variable domain (outside the CDR3, taken from reference TRBV29-1 and TRBJ2-6): SAVISQKPSRDICQRGTSLTIQCQVDSQVTMMFWYRQQPGQSLTLIATANQGSEATYESGFVIDKFPISRPNLTFSTLTVSNMSPEDSSIYLCSTRDSGANVLTFGAGSRLTVL.